This T cell receptor (beta chain) comes out of a study of T cell responses to AZD1222 COVID-19 vaccine. Sequencing used immunoSEQ multiplex PCR; TCRdb keeps in-frame clones, though not all of them. The repertoire includes about 120,000 clones, around 90% of them detected once, and 5.4% sits in the top ten. Germline trimming cut 2 bases from V and 2 bases from J; bases unmatched to any gene: 7. The CDR3 runs to 16 residues. CDR1 and CDR2 from the germline V gene are MNHNY and SVGAGI (reference sequence). This sequence joins TRBV6-6 and TRBJ1-2, with TRBD1 matching 8 bases. This TCR was sampled from an adult in good health. The material sequenced was peripheral blood, taken on day 0 of AZD1222 vaccination. Written as DNA, the CDR3 is TGTGCCAGCAGTTACAAGAGCAGGGGGCCAAACTATGGCTACACCTTC. Its translation is CASSYKSRGPNYGYTF.